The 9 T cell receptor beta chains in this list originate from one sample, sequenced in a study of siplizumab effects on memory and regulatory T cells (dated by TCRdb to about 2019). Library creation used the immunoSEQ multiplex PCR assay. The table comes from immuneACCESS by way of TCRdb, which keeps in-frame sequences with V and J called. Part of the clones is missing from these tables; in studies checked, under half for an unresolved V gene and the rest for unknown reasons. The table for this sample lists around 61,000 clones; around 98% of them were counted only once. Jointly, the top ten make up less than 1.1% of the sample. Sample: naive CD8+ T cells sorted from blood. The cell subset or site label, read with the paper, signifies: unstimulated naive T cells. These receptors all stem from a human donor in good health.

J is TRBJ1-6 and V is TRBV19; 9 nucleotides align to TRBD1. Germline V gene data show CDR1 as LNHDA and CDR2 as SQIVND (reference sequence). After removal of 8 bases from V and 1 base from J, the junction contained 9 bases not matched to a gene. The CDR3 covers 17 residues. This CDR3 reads CASVQGGQGSYNSPLHF. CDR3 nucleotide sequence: TGTGCCAGTGTCCAAGGGGGACAGGGTTCCTATAATTCACCCCTCCACTTT.

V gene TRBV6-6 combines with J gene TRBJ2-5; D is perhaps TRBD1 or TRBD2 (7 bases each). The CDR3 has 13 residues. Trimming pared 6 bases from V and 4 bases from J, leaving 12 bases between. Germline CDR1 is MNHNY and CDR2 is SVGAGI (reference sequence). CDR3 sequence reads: CASRGGGIETQYF. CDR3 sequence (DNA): TGTGCCAGCAGGGGAGGGGGCATAGAGACCCAGTACTTC.

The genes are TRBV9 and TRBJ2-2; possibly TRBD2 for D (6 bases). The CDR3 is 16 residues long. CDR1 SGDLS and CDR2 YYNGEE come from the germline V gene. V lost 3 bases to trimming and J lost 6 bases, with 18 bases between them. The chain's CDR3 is CASSAPGLSYPGELFF. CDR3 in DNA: TGTGCCAGCAGCGCTCCGGGACTCTCCTACCCCGGGGAGCTGTTTTTT.

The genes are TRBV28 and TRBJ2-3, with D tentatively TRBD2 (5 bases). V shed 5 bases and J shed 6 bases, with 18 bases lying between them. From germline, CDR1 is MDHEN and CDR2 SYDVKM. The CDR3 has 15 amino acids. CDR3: CASSRGSSPADTQYF. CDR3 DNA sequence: TGTGCCAGCAGTCGAGGGTCCAGTCCAGCTGATACGCAGTATTTT.

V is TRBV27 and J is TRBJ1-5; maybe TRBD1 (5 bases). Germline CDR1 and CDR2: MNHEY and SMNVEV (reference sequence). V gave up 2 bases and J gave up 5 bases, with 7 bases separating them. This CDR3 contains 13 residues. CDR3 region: CASSLAGHQPQHF. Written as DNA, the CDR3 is TGTGCCAGCAGTTTAGCGGGGCATCAGCCCCAGCATTTT.

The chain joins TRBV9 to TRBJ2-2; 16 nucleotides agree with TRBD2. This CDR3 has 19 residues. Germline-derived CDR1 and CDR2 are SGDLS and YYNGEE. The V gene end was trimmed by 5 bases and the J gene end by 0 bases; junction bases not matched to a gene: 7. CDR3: CASSTPGTSGRANTGELFF. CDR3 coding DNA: TGTGCCAGCAGTACCCCCGGGACTAGCGGGAGGGCGAACACCGGGGAGCTGTTTTTT.

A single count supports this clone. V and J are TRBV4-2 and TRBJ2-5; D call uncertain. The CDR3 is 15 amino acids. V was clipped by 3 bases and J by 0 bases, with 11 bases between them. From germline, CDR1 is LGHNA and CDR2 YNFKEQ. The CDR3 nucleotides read TGTGCCAGCAGCCACGTAGGCCGGTACCAAGAGACCCAGTACTTC. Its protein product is CASSHVGRYQETQYF.

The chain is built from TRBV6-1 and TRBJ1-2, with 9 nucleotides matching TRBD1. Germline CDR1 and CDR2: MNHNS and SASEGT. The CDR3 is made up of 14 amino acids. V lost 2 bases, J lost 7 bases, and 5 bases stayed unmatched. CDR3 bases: TGTGCCAGCAGTGAAAGAACAGGGGGCGGTGGCTACACCTTC. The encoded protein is CASSERTGGGGYTF.

The CDR3: CASRLGQAGTYEQYF. In DNA form, the CDR3 reads TGTGCCAGCAGATTGGGACAGGCAGGGACCTACGAGCAGTACTTC. This chain uses TRBV6-6 with TRBJ2-7, with 8 nucleotides matching TRBD1. Trimming cost V 6 bases and J 2 bases; bases outside gene matches: 9. This CDR3 has 15 residues. Germline CDR1 MNHNY, CDR2 SVGAGI (reference sequence).